The clone carrying this TCR beta chain has ten or more counts. No antigen is known for it. These data are taken from a study of T cells in Graves' hyperthyroidism and ophthalmopathy. Study findings and constraints: Ophthalmopathy prediction by the model preceded onset by a median 6.5 months.

The V and J ends lost 7 bases and 7 bases, in that order; junction bases with no gene match: 13. Germline V lookup: CDR1 SGHTA, CDR2 FQGNSA. The CDR3 is 15 residues long. This sample holds PBMCs from approximately 10 ml fresh peripheral blood. It was RNA transcripts that yielded the amplified TCR beta CDR3 regions. First-round RT-PCR of the TCR CDR3 relied on the HTBI primer set. A single record per CDR3 protein comes from TCRdb applying MiXCR to the multiplex PCR reads. Of fewer than 500,000 distinct CDR3 sequences in the sample, about 13% were seen once. Sequenced sample: blood. V is TRBV7-2 and J is TRBJ2-1, with 7 nucleotides matching TRBD2. The TCR sequence derives from a man aged 30-40 years with Graves' hyperthyroidism that later progressed to Graves' ophthalmopathy. CDR3 in DNA: TGTGCCAGCATACTAGTGGGGACTAACTCGAATGAGCAGTTCTTC. Translating it yields CASILVGTNSNEQFF.